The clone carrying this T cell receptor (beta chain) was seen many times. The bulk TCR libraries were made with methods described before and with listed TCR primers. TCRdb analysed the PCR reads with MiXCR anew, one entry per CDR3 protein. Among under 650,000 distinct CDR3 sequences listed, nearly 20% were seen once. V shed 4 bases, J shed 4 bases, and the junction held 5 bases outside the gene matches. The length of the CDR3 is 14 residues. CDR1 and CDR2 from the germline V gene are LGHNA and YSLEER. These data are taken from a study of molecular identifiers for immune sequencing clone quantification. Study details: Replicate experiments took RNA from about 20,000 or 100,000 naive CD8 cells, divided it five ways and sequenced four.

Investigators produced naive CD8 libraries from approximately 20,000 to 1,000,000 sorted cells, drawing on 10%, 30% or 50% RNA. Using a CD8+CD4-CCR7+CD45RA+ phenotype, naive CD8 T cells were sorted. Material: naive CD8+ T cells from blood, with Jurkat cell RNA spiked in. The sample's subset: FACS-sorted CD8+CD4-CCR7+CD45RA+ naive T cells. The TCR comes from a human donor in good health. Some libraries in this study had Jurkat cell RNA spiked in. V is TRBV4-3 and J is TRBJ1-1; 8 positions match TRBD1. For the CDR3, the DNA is TGCGCCAGCAGCCCCGGACAGGGTCGCACTGAAGCTTTCTTT. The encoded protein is CASSPGQGRTEAFF.